This T cell receptor (beta chain) was captured by sequencing in a study of tumor and adjacent non-tumor tissue in lung cancer. As regards this clonotype: Its specificity is unknown. Relative to the germline gene, one junction end is altered; a read error may explain this.

The library came from three nested PCR rounds adapted from ARM-PCR protocols. TCRdb ran MiXCR on the multiplex PCR reads and lists one entry per CDR3 protein. The data contain about 120,000 distinct CDR3 sequences, around three fifths of them singletons. This CDR3 comprises 14 residues. Germline assignment: CDR1 DFQATT and CDR2 SNEGSKA (reference sequence). This sample's RNA came from whole unsorted tissue. Findings and limits, study-wide: Significantly higher TCR diversity was found in tumor than normal lung. Top 100 clones took a larger repertoire share in normal lung.

This rearrangement joins TRBV20-1 to TRBJ2-7, with 10 bases fitting TRBD2. The sample taken for sequencing was lung tumor tissue. The sequence was collected from a man under 40 with non-small cell lung cancer. This CDR3 reads CGAKTAGGRNKQYF. The CDR3 DNA reads TGCGGTGCTAAAACAGCGGGGGGGCGGAACAAACAGTACTTC.